This TCR beta chain was documented in a study of cytomegalovirus exposure and HLA in healthy donors. Primers included in the PCR were 60 Vbeta and 13 Jbeta primers. Profiling relied on immunoSEQ multiplex PCR, and the TCRdb table lists in-frame clones only, not all of them. This sample contains tens of thousands of clones. This CDR3 is 14 amino acids long. Germline values: CDR1 SGHRS, CDR2 YFSETQ. Trimming removed 2 bases from V and 7 bases from J; junction bases left unmatched: 4. The receptor's source is a man in his fifties or sixties in good health and CMV-seronegative. This rearrangement joins TRBV5-1 to TRBJ1-4, with 8 bases aligning to TRBD1. The sequencing sample was made of PBMCs. The CDR3 protein is CASSFGQGVEKLFF. The CDR3 bases are TGCGCCAGCAGCTTTGGACAGGGAGTTGAAAAACTGTTTTTT.